This T cell receptor (beta chain) was captured in a study of blood T cell repertoires in COVID-19. Overall study: T cells, B-cell-depleted T cells, or PBMCs supplied cDNA or gDNA.

Trimming shortened V by 0 bases and J by 2 bases, and 14 bases separated the two germline ends. This CDR3 contains 16 residues. Germline lookup yields CDR1 SGHRS and CDR2 YFSETQ. This clone has a handful of counts. Original analysis: The assay estimated nucleated cells by amplifying reference gene primers. Repertoires were generated with immunoSEQ multiplex PCR, while TCRdb's copy carries only in-frame clones and drops some. V and J calls and clone size are as listed in that table; D and trimming were resolved from the DNA. Of about 94,000 clones detected, about 80% appear once; the ten largest clones hold approximately 6.8%.

The rearrangement links TRBV5-1 to TRBJ1-1, with D maybe TRBD1 (5 bases). The receptor comes from a man between 60 and 75 years old with acute or convalescent COVID-19. Sequenced material: peripheral blood. The CDR3 nucleotides read TGCGCCAGCAGCTTGGAAGGTATCGGGGGAAACACTGAAGCTTTCTTT. This translates into CASSLEGIGGNTEAFF.